This entry concerns a single T cell receptor beta chain. Its cognate antigen is unknown. This entry belongs to a study of cytomegalovirus exposure and HLA in healthy donors. Study overall: From about 180 million T cells, an earlier analysis saw roughly 110 million unique TCR beta sequences. Membership in the Caucasian-associated ancestry cluster was found for 81% of fewer than 450 genotyped donors.

Broader study findings: Confirmation in vitro established that three CMV-associated chains were specific for CMV antigens. In a later analysis, V- and J-gene trimming of beta chains associated with a DCLRE1C missense variant, replicated independently.

V gave up 2 bases and J gave up 3 bases, with 13 bases separating them. Germline values: CDR1 MDHEN, CDR2 SYDVKM. CDR3 length: 15 amino acids. A multiplex PCR was run with 60 Vbeta primers and 13 Jbeta primers. The repertoire was sequenced with immunoSEQ multiplex PCR; TCRdb's copy has only in-frame clones and lacks some. The table includes just over 150,000 clones, around 80% detected once. Material: PBMCs. The TCR was taken from a man in his late teens or twenties in good health and CMV-seronegative. The gene calls are TRBV28 and TRBJ1-2, with D uncertain. The CDR3 loop is CASSLNLLSHYGYTF. The CDR3 nucleotides read TGTGCCAGCAGTTTAAACCTACTGTCCCACTATGGCTACACCTTC.